These 30 T cell receptor beta chains were sequenced from one sample in a study of blood T cell repertoires in COVID-19. Sequencing used immunoSEQ multiplex PCR; TCRdb keeps in-frame clones, though not all of them. The sample yields roughly 280,000 clones, approximately 90% seen once. What was sequenced was PBMCs or T cells enriched from blood (not recorded which). These receptor sequences come from a man aged 35 to 55 who had been exposed to COVID-19.

The J gene is TRBJ1-1, the V gene TRBV29-1, with 8 nucleotides matching TRBD1. V dropped 2 bases and J dropped 11; count of bases not matched to a gene: 7. The germline gives CDR1 SQVTM, CDR2 ANQGSEA. The CDR3 totals 12 residues. The CDR3 loop reads CSVERQGYEAFF. The DNA of the CDR3 is TGCAGCGTTGAACGACAGGGGTATGAGGCTTTCTTT.

J is TRBJ1-6 and V is TRBV2; TRBD1 matches 8 bases. Losses at the gene ends were 11 bases for V and 2 bases for J; bases not matched to a gene: 11. Germline-derived CDR1 and CDR2 are SNHLY and FYNNEI. There are 16 residues in the CDR3. CDR3 protein: CAGLGTGATYNSPLHF. In DNA form, the CDR3 reads TGTGCCGGCCTCGGGACAGGAGCAACCTATAATTCACCCCTCCACTTT.

This chain joins TRBV18 and TRBJ2-5, with 8 bases fitting TRBD1. The V and J ends lost 3 bases and 2 bases, in that order; junction bases with no gene match: 5. Germline CDR1 KGHSH, CDR2 LQKENI. The CDR3 spans 15 residues. This chain's CDR3 is CASSPGQVYQETQYF. CDR3 in DNA: TGTGCCAGCTCACCGGGACAGGTCTATCAAGAGACCCAGTACTTC.

The chain joins TRBV28 to TRBJ1-2; D perhaps matches TRBD1 (6 bases). V lost 2 bases and J 0 bases, leaving 19 bases between the germline ends. The CDR3 runs 18 residues. Germline CDR1 reads MDHEN; CDR2 reads SYDVKM. The CDR3 sequence: CASSLIRLRTVTNYGYTF. The CDR3 region has the DNA TGTGCCAGCAGTTTAATAAGGCTCAGGACAGTTACTAACTATGGCTACACCTTC.

The V gene is TRBV5-6, the J gene TRBJ2-7; TRBD1 agrees at 12 bases. The trim removed 4 bases at V and 5 bases at J, leaving 4 bases unmatched. Germline CDR1 and CDR2: SGHDT and YYEEEE. This CDR3 comprises 14 residues. DNA for the CDR3: TGTGCCAGCAGCACCGGGACAGGGGGCAACGAGCAGTACTTC. It is translated as CASSTGTGGNEQYF.

This chain connects TRBV6-5 to TRBJ2-3; 10 nucleotides agree with TRBD1. The germline V gene has CDR1 MNHEY and CDR2 SVGAGI. This CDR3 spans 15 amino acids. The J segment lost 4 bases and the V segment lost 6 bases, leaving 7 bases of the junction unmatched. CDR3 region: CASRADRGSADTQYF. The CDR3 DNA reads as TGTGCCAGCAGGGCGGACAGGGGGAGCGCAGATACGCAGTATTTT.

The chain employs TRBV7-9 and TRBJ2-3; 10 bases align to TRBD2. This CDR3 comprises 17 residues. The V gene end was trimmed by 5 bases and the J gene end by 0 bases; junction bases not matched to a gene: 8. The germline CDR1 and CDR2 sequences are SEHNR and FQNEAQ (reference sequence). As DNA, the CDR3 is TGTGCCAGCAGCGGTGAGACTAGCGGGCTTAGCACAGATACGCAGTATTTT. Its protein is CASSGETSGLSTDTQYF.

V gene TRBV28 combines with J gene TRBJ1-1; D call uncertain. CDR3 length: 11 amino acids. The germline gives CDR1 MDHEN, CDR2 SYDVKM. Trimming cost V 3 bases and J 4 bases, with 3 bases left between them. Written as DNA, the CDR3 is TGTGCCAGCAGTTTGGCCACTGAAGCTTTCTTT. This sequence encodes CASSLATEAFF.

This clone was found once. A read error may produce the germline difference seen at one junction end. The V gene is TRBV2, the J gene TRBJ2-7, with 9 bases aligning to TRBD1. This CDR3 is built from 15 residues. Looked up from germline, CDR1 is SNHLY and CDR2 is FYNNEI. The CDR3 sequence is CASSEVRTGVYEQYF. The CDR3 DNA reads TGTGCCAGCAGCGAAGTTAGGACAGGGGTTTACGAGCAGTACTTC.

The J gene is TRBJ2-5, the V gene TRBV5-1, with 10 positions matching TRBD1. Germline trimming cut 0 bases from V and 7 bases from J; bases unmatched to any gene: 9. CDR1 is SGHRS, CDR2 YFSETQ, per germline. CDR3 length: 16 residues. The CDR3 DNA reads TGCGCCAGCAGCTTGGCCCCTGACAGGGGGCGGGGGACCCAGTACTTC. It codes for CASSLAPDRGRGTQYF. Full variable domain (missing parts from reference TRBV5-1 and TRBJ2-5): KAGVTQTPRYLIKTRGQQVTLSCSPISGHRSVSWYQQTPGQGLQFLFEYFSETQRNKGNFPGRFSGRQFSNSRSEMNVSTLELGDSALYLCASSLAPDRGRGTQYFGPGTRLLVL.

This clone was counted a few times. V usage is TRBV2 and J usage is TRBJ2-5; TRBD1 matches 9 bases. This CDR3 contains 15 residues. Germline CDR1 is SNHLY and CDR2 is FYNNEI. After removal of 7 bases from V and 4 bases from J, the junction contained 10 bases not matched to a gene. CDR3 bases: TGTGCCAGCAAACCTCCGGGACAGGGTTCAGAGACCCAGTACTTC. It translates to CASKPPGQGSETQYF. The complete variable domain, with remaining parts taken from reference TRBV2 and TRBJ2-5, reads EPEVTQTPSHQVTQMGQEVILRCVPISNHLYFYWYRQILGQKVEFLVSFYNNEISEKSEIFDDQFSVERPDGSNFTLKIRSTKLEDSAMYFCASKPPGQGSETQYFGPGTRLLVL.

The rearrangement uses TRBV28 and TRBJ1-1; maybe TRBD1 (6 bases). Trimming removed 9 bases at V and 7 bases at J, with 18 bases between. The CDR3 sequence is 13 residues long. Germline assignment: CDR1 MDHEN and CDR2 SYDVKM. The chain's CDR3 is CASLVVGQFEAFF. CDR3 DNA sequence: TGTGCCAGTCTAGTGGTTGGACAGTTTGAAGCTTTCTTT.

This chain uses TRBV30 with TRBJ2-1, with a weak D call TRBD2 (5 bases). CDR1 and CDR2 from the germline V gene are GTSNPN and SVGIG (reference sequence). Trimming left V 4 bases short and J 9 bases short, with 16 bases between. The CDR3 covers 13 residues. CDR3 in DNA: TGTGCCTGGATCCGTGGACTCCTGGGTGAGCAGTTCTTC. Its translation is CAWIRGLLGEQFF.

In this sample, this clone turned up a few times. The chain uses TRBV7-2 and TRBJ2-2; 11 bases line up with TRBD1. This CDR3 region has 15 residues. Germline loops: CDR1 SGHTA, CDR2 FQGNSA. Trimming cost V 4 bases and J 7 bases; bases outside gene matches: 5. CDR3 in amino acids: CASSSGQGAGGELFF. The CDR3 DNA reads as TGTGCCAGCAGCTCAGGACAGGGGGCCGGCGGGGAGCTGTTTTTT. Full variable domain (missing parts from reference TRBV7-2 and TRBJ2-2): GAGVSQSPSNKVTEKGKDVELRCDPISGHTALYWYRQSLGQGLEFLIYFQGNSAPDKSGLPSDRFSAERTGGSVSTLTIQRTQQEDSAVYLCASSSGQGAGGELFFGEGSRLTVL.

This clone was detected once. This chain connects TRBV27 to TRBJ2-1; D is perhaps TRBD1 (5 bases). CDR1 and CDR2 (germline): MNHEY, SMNVEV (reference sequence). This CDR3 is 14 amino acids long. V was pared by 5 bases and J by 8 bases, with 16 bases between. This CDR3 reads CASSPFKTADEQFF. As DNA, the CDR3 is TGTGCCAGCAGTCCCTTCAAGACAGCCGATGAGCAGTTCTTC.

V and J are TRBV7-2 and TRBJ2-1; D is possibly TRBD2 (6 bases). Trimming pared 3 bases from V and 2 bases from J, leaving 14 bases between. The CDR3 consists of 16 residues. The V gene's germline CDR1 is SGHTA and CDR2 FQGNSA. CDR3 nucleotides: TGTGCCAGCAGCTTTGTTTCTAGCGTAACCTACAATGAGCAGTTCTTC. This codes for CASSFVSSVTYNEQFF.

The CDR3 loop is CSVEGRGLANEQFF. The CDR3, as DNA: TGCAGCGTTGAAGGTAGGGGATTAGCCAATGAGCAGTTCTTC. This rearrangement joins TRBV29-1 to TRBJ2-1; weak D call: TRBD1 (5 bases). The CDR3 runs to 14 residues. V was clipped by 1 base and J by 6 bases, with 13 bases between them. CDR1 is SQVTM and CDR2 is ANQGSEA in the germline V gene.

This chain joins TRBV9 and TRBJ2-7; D is perhaps TRBD2 (6 bases). Trimming took 4 bases from V and 6 from J, leaving 14 bases between them. The CDR3 length is 13 residues. Germline V CDR1 and CDR2: SGDLS, YYNGEE. This chain's CDR3 is CASSPGGIGEQYF. DNA for the CDR3: TGTGCCAGCAGCCCTGGGGGGATCGGCGAGCAGTACTTC. The variable domain in full, completed from reference TRBV9 and TRBJ2-7, reads DSGVTQTPKHLITATGQRVTLRCSPRSGDLSVYWYQQSLDQGLQFLIQYYNGEERAKGNILERFSAQQFPDLHSELNLSSLELGDSALYFCASSPGGIGEQYFGPGTRLTVT.

The genes are TRBV7-2 and TRBJ2-1; a weak D match, TRBD2 (6 bases). Germline CDR1 reads SGHTA; CDR2 reads FQGNSA. V lost 1 base to trimming and J lost 8 bases, with 12 bases between them. This CDR3 has 14 amino acids. The CDR3 loop is CASSLDGSGDEQFF. The CDR3 region has the DNA TGTGCCAGCAGCTTAGACGGGAGTGGGGATGAGCAGTTCTTC.

The chain has TRBV10-3 and TRBJ2-7; weak D call: TRBD1 (6 bases). V shed 0 bases and J shed 0 bases, with 6 bases lying between them. The CDR3 has 14 residues. The germline V gene encodes CDR1 ENHRY and CDR2 SYGVKD. The CDR3 sequence: CAISESDSSYEQYF. The DNA of the CDR3 is TGTGCCATCAGTGAGTCGGACAGCTCCTACGAGCAGTACTTC.

This chain connects TRBV5-6 to TRBJ1-2, with 8 bases aligning to TRBD1. The CDR3 extends over 13 amino acids. J gave up 8 bases and V 3 bases, and 6 bases lay outside the gene matches. From germline, CDR1 is SGHDT and CDR2 YYEEEE. CDR3 nucleotides: TGTGCCAGCAGCTCGACAGGGGTGGAGGGCTACACCTTC. It codes for CASSSTGVEGYTF. Full variable domain (rest looked up from reference TRBV5-6 and TRBJ1-2): DAGVTQSPTHLIKTRGQQVTLRCSPKSGHDTVSWYQQALGQGPQFIFQYYEEEERQRGNFPDRFSGHQFPNYSSELNVNALLLGDSALYLCASSSTGVEGYTFGSGTRLTVV.

The chain recombines TRBV5-1 with TRBJ1-5; possible D gene TRBD1, 5 bases. This CDR3 comprises 15 residues. The V and J ends lost 0 bases and 1 base respectively, with 8 bases between them. From germline, CDR1 is SGHRS and CDR2 YFSETQ. CDR3 loop: CASSLVGGSNQPQHF. CDR3 sequence (DNA): TGCGCCAGCAGCTTGGTCGGGGGGAGCAATCAGCCCCAGCATTTT.

The CDR3 sequence: CATSVGGEDTDTQYF. CDR3 in DNA: TGTGCCACCAGTGTAGGAGGGGAGGACACAGATACGCAGTATTTT. This chain uses TRBV24-1 with TRBJ2-3; the D gene is possibly TRBD2 (6 bases). The V end lost 5 bases, the J end lost 2 bases, and 13 bases lay between the germline ends. The germline V gene has CDR1 KGHDR and CDR2 SFDVKD. The CDR3 has 15 amino acids.

This chain uses TRBV7-9 with TRBJ1-2; unclear D gene. V gave up 1 base and J gave up 6 bases, with 6 bases separating them. Germline V CDR1 and CDR2: SEHNR, FQNEAQ (reference sequence). The length of the CDR3 is 12 residues. The CDR3 DNA reads as TGTGCCAGCAGCTTAGGGGGAGATGGCTACACCTTC. Amino acids: CASSLGGDGYTF.

This clone appeared a few times. The J gene is TRBJ1-1, the V gene TRBV6-5, with a tentative D call TRBD1 (5 bases). V shed 10 bases and J shed 5 bases, with 11 bases lying between them. The CDR3 consists of 11 residues. Germline V lookup: CDR1 MNHEY, CDR2 SVGAGI. The CDR3 reads CAIRRGTEAFF. The DNA for the CDR3 is TGTGCCATCCGGCGGGGGACTGAAGCTTTCTTT.

The chain links TRBV2 to TRBJ2-7; possibly TRBD1 for D (5 bases). This CDR3 comprises 13 residues. The V and J ends lost 6 bases and 5 bases respectively, with 14 bases between them. Germline CDR1 and CDR2: SNHLY and FYNNEI. CDR3 DNA sequence: TGTGCCAGCAGGGTCCGGACACGGAACGAGCAGTACTTC. It yields the protein CASRVRTRNEQYF. Full variable domain (missing parts from reference TRBV2 and TRBJ2-7): EPEVTQTPSHQVTQMGQEVILRCVPISNHLYFYWYRQILGQKVEFLVSFYNNEISEKSEIFDDQFSVERPDGSNFTLKIRSTKLEDSAMYFCASRVRTRNEQYFGPGTRLTVT.

The chain recombines TRBV7-9 with TRBJ2-1; D perhaps matches TRBD2 (6 bases). The CDR3 runs 15 residues. Looked up from germline, CDR1 is SEHNR and CDR2 is FQNEAQ (reference sequence). The V end lost 4 bases, the J end lost 5 bases, and 15 bases lay between the germline ends. The CDR3: CASSSPPRGNNEQFF. CDR3 nucleotides: TGTGCCAGCAGCTCCCCCCCCCGCGGGAACAATGAGCAGTTCTTC.

The rearrangement links TRBV7-9 to TRBJ1-5; 12 positions match TRBD1. Germline V gene sequence: CDR1 SEHNR, CDR2 FQNEAQ (reference sequence). Losses at the gene ends were 3 bases for V and 6 bases for J; bases not matched to a gene: 3. This CDR3 comprises 15 residues. The CDR3 loop is CASSLGTGGLQPQHF. The CDR3, as DNA: TGTGCCAGCAGCTTGGGGACAGGGGGCCTTCAGCCCCAGCATTTT.

V gene TRBV5-4 combines with J gene TRBJ1-1; D uncertain. V was trimmed by 9 bases and J by 0 bases, leaving 12 bases between them. CDR1 is SGHNT and CDR2 is YYREEE in the germline V gene (reference sequence). The CDR3 contains 13 residues. For the CDR3, the DNA is TGTGCCACCCAGCGCGACTTGAACACTGAAGCTTTCTTT. This gives the protein CATQRDLNTEAFF.

This chain joins TRBV5-6 and TRBJ1-1; 7 positions agree with TRBD1. Trimming cost V 8 bases and J 0 bases; bases outside gene matches: 13. The length of the CDR3 is 16 residues. The germline V gene encodes CDR1 SGHDT and CDR2 YYEEEE. The CDR3 nucleotides read TGTGCCAGACTGGCTGCGGGACAGCCGATGAACACTGAAGCTTTCTTT. It translates to CARLAAGQPMNTEAFF.